This TCR beta chain is drawn from a study of cytomegalovirus exposure and HLA in healthy donors. Study at large: Counted in an early data release were some 81 million unique TCRs from HLA-typed donors.

The study, taken as a whole, reports: Later work found that TCR association rates differed between HLA loci; DRB1 had the most and HLA-C the fewest. Available immune exposure information was restricted to CMV serostatus only. Sequencing likely generated an artifact that appeared as a cluster of highly shared sequence variants.

Regarding this clone: No antigen is known for it.

V dropped 2 bases and J dropped 6 bases, with 8 bases sitting between them. CDR3 size: 12 residues. Germline assignment: CDR1 MNHEY and CDR2 SVGAGI. A multiplex PCR was run with 60 Vbeta primers and 13 Jbeta primers. Using immunoSEQ multiplex PCR, the repertoire was profiled, and TCRdb retains in-frame clones only, with some absent. The table has about 160,000 clones, around 79% seen once. Sequencing input: PBMCs. The sequence derives from a woman in her forties or fifties in good health and CMV-seropositive. This chain uses TRBV6-5 with TRBJ2-7; perhaps TRBD1 as D (5 bases). CDR3: CASSYRGGEQYF. Here the CDR3 DNA reads TGTGCCAGCAGTTACAGGGGTGGCGAGCAGTACTTC.